The 31 T cell receptor beta chains given below trace back to one sample, sequenced in a study of CD8+CD57+ T cells in acquired aplastic anemia. Patients who underwent sequencing had shown CD8+CD57+ cell expansion by flow cytometry. Profiling of TCR beta VDJ combinations and CDR3 sequences used genomic DNA as template. Each CDR3 protein is one row after TCRdb ran MiXCR on the reads. This table holds about 98,000 distinct CDR3 sequences, approximately 73% found once. The specimen sequenced was sorted CD4+, CD8+, or CD8+CD57+ T cells (not recorded which) from PBMCs. The receptors were gathered from a human donor with aplastic anemia.

The chain carries TRBV19 and TRBJ1-5, with D hard to call. Germline V CDR1 and CDR2: LNHDA, SQIVND (reference sequence). V gave up 3 bases and J gave up 5 bases, with 14 bases separating them. This CDR3 has 15 residues. CDR3 coding DNA: TGTGCCAGTAGTATGTTGGGCGGAGAGTATCAGCCCCAGCATTTT. It yields the protein CASSMLGGEYQPQHF.

The V and J genes are TRBV5-1 and TRBJ2-7, with TRBD2 as a possible D gene (7 bases). The CDR3 length is 13 residues. The germline gives CDR1 SGHRS, CDR2 YFSETQ. Trimming pared 3 bases from V and 3 bases from J, leaving 10 bases between. CDR3 sequence reads: CASSWGGGYEQYF. Written as DNA, the CDR3 is TGCGCCAGCAGCTGGGGGGGCGGCTACGAGCAGTACTTC.

The rearrangement uses TRBV4-2 and TRBJ1-5; 7 bases are shared with TRBD1. The CDR3 covers 18 residues. Trimming removed 6 bases from V and 1 base from J; junction bases left unmatched: 15. Germline V lookup: CDR1 LGHNA, CDR2 YNFKEQ. In DNA form, the CDR3 reads TGTGCCAGCAGTTACCCTTTCGGTCGGGGACAGAGCAATCAGCCCCAGCATTTT. Amino acid sequence: CASSYPFGRGQSNQPQHF.

The chain is built from TRBV4-2 and TRBJ2-7; D is unresolved. The CDR3 spans 14 residues. The V gene lost 0 bases and the J gene lost 0 bases, with 6 bases spanning the gap. CDR1 is LGHNA, CDR2 YNFKEQ, per germline. CDR3 sequence reads: CASSQEVSSYEQYF. The CDR3 DNA reads TGTGCCAGCAGCCAAGAGGTCAGCTCCTACGAGCAGTACTTC.

The gene calls are TRBV20-1 and TRBJ1-2, with D possibly being TRBD1 (5 bases). Trimming stripped 2 bases from V and 1 base from J, with 14 bases between. CDR3 length: 15 amino acids. Germline V gene data show CDR1 as DFQATT and CDR2 as SNEGSKA (reference sequence). The CDR3 sequence: CSARMGGEGNYGYTF. The CDR3 DNA sequence: TGCAGTGCTAGAATGGGAGGGGAGGGTAACTATGGCTACACCTTC.

Note on this clonotype: One junction end does not reproduce the germline sequence, and a read error may be involved. The gene calls are TRBV10-3 and TRBJ2-1; 13 bases line up with TRBD2. This CDR3 is built from 16 residues. The germline V gene has CDR1 ENHRY and CDR2 SYGVKD. CDR3 coding DNA: TGTGCCATCAAGGGGACTAGCGGGGACTCCTGCAATGAGCAGTTCTTC. Protein product: CAIKGTSGDSCNEQFF.

With respect to this clonotype: A junction end diverges from the germline sequence, so it may reflect a read error. This chain connects TRBV10-3 to TRBJ2-2, with D possibly TRBD2 on 5 matching bases. CDR3 length equals 14 residues. CDR1 is ENHRY and CDR2 is SYGVKD in the germline V gene. CDR3: CASSEGNRDSELFF. CDR3 coding DNA: TGTGCCAGCAGTGAAGGGAACCGGGATTCGGAGCTGTTTTTT.

This clonotype appeared a single time. The chain uses TRBV10-3 and TRBJ2-5; no clear D. Germline CDR1 reads ENHRY; CDR2 reads SYGVKD. This CDR3 spans 12 amino acids. V lost 2 bases to trimming and J lost 5 bases, with 6 bases between them. CDR3 nucleotides: TGTGCCATCAGTGAGCGTAGGGAGACCCAGTACTTC. Protein sequence: CAISERRETQYF.

This clonotype was observed a handful of times. V usage is TRBV10-1 and J usage is TRBJ2-7; 10 nucleotides agree with TRBD2. The germline gives CDR1 WNHNN, CDR2 SYGVQD (reference sequence). V shed 10 bases, J shed 7 bases, and the junction held 13 bases outside the gene matches. The CDR3 is 14 amino acids. The CDR3, as DNA: TGCGCCAACCTCCCTCTAGCGGGAGTTGGAGAGCAGTACTTC. This translates into CANLPLAGVGEQYF.

The chain links TRBV19 to TRBJ1-3; D gene unclear. The length of the CDR3 is 13 residues. The germline V gene has CDR1 LNHDA and CDR2 SQIVND (reference sequence). V shed 7 bases and J shed 2 bases, with 9 bases lying between them. The CDR3 nucleotides are TGTGCCAGTACCAGTGGGACTGGAAACACCATATATTTT. Translation gives CASTSGTGNTIYF.

V usage is TRBV10-3 and J usage is TRBJ1-1; 10 positions agree with TRBD1. J gave up 0 bases and V 8 bases, and 15 bases lay outside the gene matches. The CDR3 runs 18 residues. Germline V gene lookup returns CDR1 ENHRY and CDR2 SYGVKD. CDR3 DNA: TGTGCCATCGCAGGGAGGGGGGACAGGGGATACATGAACACTGAAGCTTTCTTT. This gives the protein CAIAGRGDRGYMNTEAFF.

This chain links TRBV5-1 with TRBJ1-6, with D perhaps TRBD1 (5 bases). Per the germline V gene, CDR1 is SGHRS and CDR2 is YFSETQ. Trimming shortened V by 9 bases and J by 7 bases, and 14 bases separated the two germline ends. This CDR3 comprises 13 residues. CDR3 amino acids: CATRRQGNSPLHF. CDR3 nucleotide sequence: TGCGCCACCAGGAGGCAGGGCAATTCACCCCTCCACTTT.

This clonotype was recorded a few times. V and J are TRBV19 and TRBJ2-7, with D perhaps matching TRBD1 (5 bases). Germline CDR1 reads LNHDA; CDR2 reads SQIVND (reference sequence). The CDR3 loop spans 15 amino acids. Trimming cost V 5 bases and J 5 bases, with 19 bases left between them. CDR3 sequence reads: CASSPGTRVWDEQYF. CDR3 in DNA: TGTGCCAGTAGTCCAGGAACCAGGGTCTGGGACGAGCAGTACTTC.

J is TRBJ2-5 and V is TRBV2; no clear D. V lost 1 base to trimming and J lost 4 bases, with 7 bases between them. Per the germline V gene, CDR1 is SNHLY and CDR2 is FYNNEI. The CDR3 extends over 13 amino acids. CDR3 sequence: CASSEGLGETQYF. The CDR3 region has the DNA TGTGCCAGCAGTGAAGGACTCGGAGAGACCCAGTACTTC.

There are a few counts of this clonotype. The CDR3 DNA sequence: TGTGCCATCAGTGAGGGGGACAGGGTCTTTGGCTACACCTTC. Translation gives CAISEGDRVFGYTF. The chain uses TRBV10-3 and TRBJ1-2; 9 bases map to TRBD1. V shed 2 bases, J shed 7 bases, and the junction held 5 bases outside the gene matches. This CDR3 has 14 amino acids. The germline V gene has CDR1 ENHRY and CDR2 SYGVKD.

The rearrangement links TRBV20-1 to TRBJ2-1; 7 bases are a match to TRBD1. The J call could be wrong; TRBJ2-5 is a better fit for the DNA end. The CDR3 extends over 14 amino acids. Per germline, CDR1 DFQATT and CDR2 SNEGSKA (reference sequence). The CDR3 here is CSARDGGQKETQYF. CDR3 coding DNA: TGCAGTGCTAGAGATGGGGGACAGAAAGAGACCCAGTACTTC.

CDR3: CASIMIAGGRRGEQFF. CDR3 coding DNA: TGCGCCAGCATCATGATAGCGGGAGGGCGAAGGGGTGAGCAGTTCTTC. The rearrangement uses TRBV10-1 and TRBJ2-1, with 11 bases matching TRBD2. The CDR3 is 16 amino acids. Losses at the gene ends were 7 bases for V and 9 bases for J; bases not matched to a gene: 14. The germline V gene has CDR1 WNHNN and CDR2 SYGVQD (reference sequence).

This clonotype has just one count. The chain couples TRBV10-3 to TRBJ2-7; 8 bases fit TRBD2. V lost 10 bases to trimming and J lost 0 bases; unmatched junction nucleotides: 8. Germline lookup yields CDR1 ENHRY and CDR2 SYGVKD. The CDR3 contains 14 residues. The CDR3 DNA is TGTGCCACCCGGGGCGGGGGGATCTCCTACGAGCAGTACTTC. Residues: CATRGGGISYEQYF.

V and J are TRBV19 and TRBJ1-2, with unresolved D. Germline V gives CDR1 LNHDA, CDR2 SQIVND (reference sequence). CDR3 length equals 16 residues. Between the trimmed V and J ends, which lost 5 bases and 0 bases, there was a span of 16 bases. DNA of the CDR3: TGTGCCAGTAGTCCCTGGCCGGGAAGTTCTAACTATGGCTACACCTTC. It is translated as CASSPWPGSSNYGYTF.

DNA for the CDR3: TGTGCCAGCAGTGGACTCAGCTCACCCCTCCACTTT. As protein: CASSGLSSPLHF. This chain connects TRBV7-2 to TRBJ1-6; no reliable D call. This CDR3 region has 12 residues. Trimming took 6 bases from V and 10 from J, leaving 10 bases between them. Germline V gene data show CDR1 as SGHTA and CDR2 as FQGNSA.

A few counts support this clonotype. The chain has TRBV20-1 and TRBJ2-1; 11 bases map to TRBD2. Germline CDR1 DFQATT, CDR2 SNEGSKA (reference sequence). With 5 bases clipped from V and 4 bases from J, the junction kept 4 bases outside the gene matches. The length of the CDR3 is 14 residues. CDR3 amino acids: CSAPGTSGYNEQFF. The CDR3 DNA is TGCAGTGCTCCCGGGACTAGCGGATACAATGAGCAGTTCTTC.

The V and J genes are TRBV7-2 and TRBJ2-7; D is unclear. The length of the CDR3 is 13 residues. Germline V gene data show CDR1 as SGHTA and CDR2 as FQGNSA. Trimming cost V 5 bases and J 2 bases, with 10 bases left between them. The CDR3 DNA sequence: TGTGCCAGCAGCCCACGACCCCCCTACGAGCAGTACTTC. Translated: CASSPRPPYEQYF.

The rearrangement links TRBV2 to TRBJ1-1; D call uncertain. Germline CDR1 reads SNHLY; CDR2 reads FYNNEI. The CDR3 has 13 residues. The V end lost 7 bases, the J end lost 2 bases, and 11 bases lay between the germline ends. In DNA, the CDR3 is TGTGCCAGCACCGAGGAAGCCAACACTGAAGCTTTCTTT. Its protein product is CASTEEANTEAFF.

The chain recombines TRBV7-9 with TRBJ2-7; tentatively, D is TRBD1 (5 bases). Germline values: CDR1 SEHNR, CDR2 FQNEAQ (reference sequence). The germline V and J ends were trimmed by 1 base and 6 bases, with 7 bases remaining between them. This CDR3 has 12 amino acids. CDR3 coding DNA: TGTGCCAGCAGCTTAGGGACAACCGAGCAGTACTTC. Its translation: CASSLGTTEQYF.

This clonotype showed up just once. The chain carries TRBV20-1 and TRBJ1-5; 7 nucleotides align to TRBD1. This CDR3 spans 15 amino acids. The V gene's germline CDR1 is DFQATT and CDR2 SNEGSKA (reference sequence). V was pared by 3 bases and J by 3 bases, with 8 bases of the junction left unmatched. The CDR3 nucleotides read TGCAGTGCTAGTTTTTCGGGACAGCCCAATCAGCCCCAGCATTTT. Its translation: CSASFSGQPNQPQHF.

The V and J genes are TRBV15 and TRBJ2-7, with D perhaps TRBD2 (7 bases). The CDR3 runs 15 residues. Germline CDR1 reads LNHNV; CDR2 reads YYDKDF (reference sequence). The V gene lost 5 bases and the J gene lost 2 bases, with 16 bases spanning the gap. The CDR3 protein is CATSLGGGPPYEQYF. For the CDR3, the DNA is TGTGCCACCAGCCTAGGGGGAGGGCCCCCCTACGAGCAGTACTTC.

The chain joins TRBV20-1 to TRBJ2-7, with D hard to call. Per germline, CDR1 DFQATT and CDR2 SNEGSKA (reference sequence). This CDR3 contains 14 residues. The V and J ends lost 0 bases and 5 bases respectively, with 14 bases between them. The CDR3 bases are TGCAGTGCTAGAGATCTGTCCCTAGAGGACGAGCAGTACTTC. The encoded protein is CSARDLSLEDEQYF.

The chain joins TRBV10-3 to TRBJ2-7; D is unresolved. CDR1 and CDR2 (germline): ENHRY, SYGVKD. V was pared by 3 bases and J by 0 bases, with 3 bases between. The CDR3 totals 12 residues. CDR3 amino acids: CAISDASYEQYF. The CDR3 DNA reads TGTGCCATCAGTGATGCCTCCTACGAGCAGTACTTC.

The chain links TRBV5-1 to TRBJ1-2; no clear D. V dropped 4 bases and J dropped 0 bases, with 10 bases sitting between them. The CDR3 has 14 residues. Germline CDR1 SGHRS, CDR2 YFSETQ. CDR3 region: CASSETTSNYGYTF. The CDR3 DNA follows: TGCGCCAGCAGCGAGACAACTTCTAACTATGGCTACACCTTC.

J is TRBJ2-2 and V is TRBV24-1; the D is unclear. Germline V gene data show CDR1 as KGHDR and CDR2 as SFDVKD. V lost 4 bases and J 5 bases, leaving 16 bases between the germline ends. CDR3 length: 16 amino acids. CDR3 amino acids: CATSDPRVGLTGELFF. Written as DNA, the CDR3 is TGTGCCACCAGTGACCCGCGTGTGGGTCTAACCGGGGAGCTGTTTTTT.

The chain joins TRBV2 to TRBJ2-7, with D possibly TRBD1 on 6 matching bases. This CDR3 is 13 amino acids long. The germline V gene encodes CDR1 SNHLY and CDR2 FYNNEI. V lost 4 bases and J lost 3, with 10 bases in between. The CDR3 protein is CASSAGDYYEQYF. The CDR3 DNA reads TGTGCCAGCAGTGCAGGGGATTACTACGAGCAGTACTTC.